These 22 T cell receptor beta chains share one sample of origin, sequenced in a study of blood T cell repertoires in COVID-19. Data came from immunoSEQ multiplex PCR; TCRdb stores just in-frame clones and leaves some out. The sample includes 300,000 or so clones, around 89% of them seen just once. Material for sequencing was peripheral blood. These receptors all stem from a woman between 40 and 50 years old with acute or convalescent COVID-19.

V gene TRBV6-5 combines with J gene TRBJ1-3; D remains unclear. V shed 2 bases and J shed 3 bases, with 8 bases lying between them. Germline loops: CDR1 MNHEY, CDR2 SVGAGI. The CDR3 has 14 amino acids. As DNA, the CDR3 is TGTGCCAGCAGTTACCACGGGGTTGGAAACACCATATATTTT. The encoded protein is CASSYHGVGNTIYF.

This clone has just a few counts. This rearrangement joins TRBV2 to TRBJ2-1, with 10 bases lining up with TRBD2. Germline V gene sequence: CDR1 SNHLY, CDR2 FYNNEI. The CDR3 loop spans 16 amino acids. The J segment lost 8 bases and the V segment lost 0 bases, leaving 7 bases of the junction unmatched. The CDR3 DNA follows: TGTGCCAGCAGTGAAGCGCGGCTAGCGGGGGTCGATGAGCAGTTCTTC. Translating gives CASSEARLAGVDEQFF.

This clone has more than one count but fewer than ten. The chain is built from TRBV10-2 and TRBJ2-1; TRBD2 agrees at 11 bases. The CDR3 is made up of 15 amino acids. The V and J ends lost 10 bases and 2 bases, in that order; junction bases with no gene match: 7. Germline lookup yields CDR1 WSHSY and CDR2 SAAADI. CDR3 sequence: CAISMGLAAYNEQFF. CDR3 nucleotide sequence: TGCGCCATCTCGATGGGACTAGCGGCCTACAATGAGCAGTTCTTC.

This clone was seen once. In DNA form, the CDR3 reads TGTGCCACCAGCAGCGGACATTTCTACACCTTC. This gives the protein CATSSGHFYTF. The chain uses TRBV15 and TRBJ1-2; D perhaps matches TRBD1 (5 bases). The CDR3 length is 11 residues. Per germline, CDR1 LNHNV and CDR2 YYDKDF (reference sequence). V was clipped by 3 bases and J by 10 bases, with 9 bases between them.

The rearrangement links TRBV27 to TRBJ1-1, with 10 nucleotides matching TRBD1. Germline V lookup: CDR1 MNHEY, CDR2 SMNVEV (reference sequence). V shed 3 bases, J shed 2 bases, and the junction held 0 bases outside the gene matches. This CDR3 comprises 14 residues. CDR3 sequence (DNA): TGTGCCAGCAGTTTGACAGGGGGCAACACTGAAGCTTTCTTT. Its protein is CASSLTGGNTEAFF.

The chain couples TRBV7-2 to TRBJ1-1, with D unclear. Trimming removed 5 bases at V and 5 bases at J, with 12 bases between. Germline V gene data show CDR1 as SGHTA and CDR2 as FQGNSA. The CDR3 is 13 residues long. The DNA of the CDR3 is TGTGCCAGCAGCCCCGGGAGGGAGACTGAAGCTTTCTTT. Translated: CASSPGRETEAFF.

The chain employs TRBV19 and TRBJ2-3; possibly TRBD2 for D (7 bases). CDR3 length equals 16 residues. Trimming cost V 5 bases and J 4 bases, with 19 bases left between them. CDR1 is LNHDA and CDR2 is SQIVND in the germline V gene (reference sequence). The CDR3 here is CASSSLSRGAADTQYF. As DNA, the CDR3 is TGTGCCAGTAGTTCCCTCTCACGGGGGGCCGCAGATACGCAGTATTTT.

This sequence joins TRBV19 and TRBJ1-5; D is undetermined. Germline lookup yields CDR1 LNHDA and CDR2 SQIVND (reference sequence). Trimming stripped 2 bases from V and 8 bases from J, with 22 bases between. This CDR3 spans 17 amino acids. This CDR3 reads CASSIRPSGASMEPQHF. The CDR3 nucleotides are TGTGCCAGTAGTATACGCCCGTCGGGAGCTTCTATGGAGCCCCAGCATTTT.

The chain combines TRBV11-2 with TRBJ2-3; D unresolved. Trimming pared 4 bases from V and 2 bases from J, leaving 10 bases between. CDR3 length: 14 residues. Germline V lookup: CDR1 SGHAT, CDR2 FQNNGV. The CDR3 is CASSSPIPTDTQYF. CDR3 coding DNA: TGTGCCAGCAGCTCGCCTATCCCCACAGATACGCAGTATTTT.

The chain uses TRBV29-1 and TRBJ2-3, with TRBD1 identical over 7 bases. Germline CDR1 SQVTM, CDR2 ANQGSEA. The CDR3 length is 19 residues. V lost 3 bases to trimming and J lost 0 bases; unmatched junction nucleotides: 18. The CDR3 coding sequence is TGCAGCGTTGAGGGCAGGGCCGCCGGGACAGCCTATAGCACAGATACGCAGTATTTT. Translating it yields CSVEGRAAGTAYSTDTQYF.

This clone appeared once. The gene calls are TRBV11-2 and TRBJ1-1; 9 bases are shared with TRBD1. CDR3 length equals 14 residues. V trimming: 5 bases; J trimming: 7 bases; junction bases outside the gene matches: 8. CDR1 and CDR2 (germline): SGHAT, FQNNGV. The CDR3 DNA follows: TGTGCCAGCAGCCGCCGGACAGGGGAGAGTGAAGCTTTCTTT. This translates into CASSRRTGESEAFF.

V gene TRBV12-3 or TRBV12-4 combines with J gene TRBJ1-2; 8 bases are shared with TRBD1. The CDR3 spans 13 residues. Trimming cost V 6 bases and J 5 bases; bases outside gene matches: 5. The CDR3 DNA reads TGTGCCAGCAGCTCAGACAGGGGTTATGGCTACACCTTC. The encoded protein is CASSSDRGYGYTF.

The chain joins TRBV27 to TRBJ2-1, with D tentatively TRBD1 (6 bases). The germline CDR1 and CDR2 sequences are MNHEY and SMNVEV (reference sequence). The CDR3 runs to 16 residues. V lost 0 bases and J lost 7, with 16 bases in between. DNA for the CDR3: TGTGCCAGCAGTTTATCTAGGGGGATGGGTGGAAATGAGCAGTTCTTC. It is translated as CASSLSRGMGGNEQFF.

The gene calls are TRBV5-5 and TRBJ1-2; TRBD1 might be the D (6 bases). The length of the CDR3 is 16 residues. V was shortened by 0 bases and J by 1 base, with 13 bases between the two germline ends. Germline assignment: CDR1 SGHKS and CDR2 YYEKEE (reference sequence). The CDR3 DNA follows: TGTGCCAGCAGCTTGGCCACAGACAGGCTTAACTATGGCTACACCTTC. Translation: CASSLATDRLNYGYTF.

This clone has only a few counts. The gene calls are TRBV3-1 (or the pseudogene TRBV3-2) and TRBJ1-1, with TRBD1 identical over 9 bases. J gave up 3 bases and V 4 bases, and 12 bases lay outside the gene matches. This CDR3 spans 17 amino acids. Germline CDR1 is LGHDT and CDR2 is YNNKEL (reference sequence). The CDR3 nucleotides are TGTGCCAGCAGCCGGCACTTGGGACAGGGAACGGACACTGAAGCTTTCTTT. Protein sequence: CASSRHLGQGTDTEAFF.

This chain links TRBV11-2 with TRBJ2-5, with TRBD2 matching over 11 bases. Trimming removed 5 bases from V and 2 bases from J; junction bases left unmatched: 4. The CDR3 extends over 15 amino acids. From germline, CDR1 is SGHAT and CDR2 FQNNGV. The CDR3 sequence is CASSRTSGGQETQYF. The CDR3 nucleotides are TGTGCCAGCAGCCGCACTAGCGGGGGTCAAGAGACCCAGTACTTC.

This clone has a count of ten or more. The rearrangement joins TRBV19 to TRBJ2-1; perhaps TRBD1 as D (5 bases). V dropped 5 bases and J dropped 7 bases, with 12 bases sitting between them. CDR3 length: 13 residues. Germline V gene data show CDR1 as LNHDA and CDR2 as SQIVND (reference sequence). The CDR3 DNA follows: TGTGCCAGTAGTCCCGAGACAGCAAATGAGCAGTTCTTC. It translates to CASSPETANEQFF.

J is TRBJ2-3 and V is TRBV12-5; tentatively, D is TRBD2 (7 bases). Trimming pared 2 bases from V and 5 bases from J, leaving 20 bases between. CDR3 size: 17 residues. The germline V gene encodes CDR1 LGHNT and CDR2 FRNRAP. The CDR3 DNA sequence: TGTGCTAGTGGTTTGCCAAAATACAGGGAGGGTTTAGATACGCAGTATTTT. Protein: CASGLPKYREGLDTQYF.

The chain uses TRBV7-2 and TRBJ2-3, with 8 bases that match TRBD2. Germline loops: CDR1 SGHTA, CDR2 FQGNSA. V shed 3 bases and J 0 bases; nucleotides not matched to a gene: 2. This CDR3 is 15 amino acids long. The CDR3 nucleotides are TGTGCCAGCAGCTTTAGCGGGACTAGCACAGATACGCAGTATTTT. This translates into CASSFSGTSTDTQYF.

The genes are TRBV5-1 and TRBJ2-5; D is ambiguous. The V gene's germline CDR1 is SGHRS and CDR2 YFSETQ. The CDR3 totals 12 residues. Deletions cut 4 bases from V and 7 bases from J, with 11 bases between. The CDR3 loop reads CASSNSSRTQYF. The CDR3 DNA reads TGCGCCAGCAGCAACAGCTCGCGGACCCAGTACTTC.

The V and J genes are TRBV3-1 (or the pseudogene TRBV3-2) and TRBJ1-1; D is unclear. Germline V CDR1 and CDR2: LGHDT, YNNKEL (reference sequence). Trimming removed 0 bases from V and 11 bases from J, with 13 bases in between. The CDR3 is 13 residues long. CDR3 DNA sequence: TGTGCCAGCAGCCAAGATCGTGCTGCGTCGGCTTTCTTT. It is translated as CASSQDRAASAFF.

The chain uses TRBV9 and TRBJ1-6; D is undetermined. The CDR3 length is 14 residues. V was cut by 0 bases and J by 7 bases, with 8 bases left in between. CDR1 is SGDLS, CDR2 YYNGEE, per germline. This CDR3 reads CASSVEPLNSPLHF. The DNA for the CDR3 is TGTGCCAGCAGCGTAGAGCCACTGAATTCACCCCTCCACTTT. The entire variable domain, with the rest obtained from reference TRBV9 and TRBJ1-6, is as follows: DSGVTQTPKHLITATGQRVTLRCSPRSGDLSVYWYQQSLDQGLQFLIQYYNGEERAKGNILERFSAQQFPDLHSELNLSSLELGDSALYFCASSVEPLNSPLHFGNGTRLTVT.